The next 28 T cell receptor beta chains were all read from a single sample in a study of T-cell reconstitution after alpha-beta-depleted transplantation in children. The TCRbeta library incorporated unique molecular identifiers. One entry per CDR3 protein results from TCRdb running MiXCR on the PCR reads. This repertoire shows a few hundred thousand distinct CDR3 sequences, roughly 27% found once; its top ten account for around 36%. Sample: PBMCs, taken before TCRalphabeta/CD19-depleted stem cell transplant. The receptors come from a boy under three years old with Wiskott-Aldrich syndrome, due to receive a stem cell transplant.

The chain joins TRBV5-1 to TRBJ2-3, with 8 bases lining up with TRBD1. This CDR3 region has 14 residues. From germline, CDR1 is SGHRS and CDR2 YFSETQ. The V segment lost 6 bases and the J segment 2 bases; nucleotides outside the gene matches: 5. The CDR3 region is CASTGGLFTDTQYF. The DNA of the CDR3 is TGCGCCAGCACAGGGGGCCTATTCACAGATACGCAGTATTTT.

J is TRBJ2-2 and V is TRBV15; D not certain. Trimming cost V 3 bases and J 4 bases, with 9 bases left between them. This CDR3 spans 14 amino acids. CDR1 LNHNV and CDR2 YYDKDF come from the germline V gene (reference sequence). The CDR3 here is CATSRSYLTGELFF. The CDR3, as DNA: TGTGCCACCAGCAGGTCGTATCTCACCGGGGAGCTGTTTTTT.

This clonotype was observed a handful of times. The genes are TRBV7-8 and TRBJ1-2; the D gene is possibly TRBD1 (6 bases). The germline gives CDR1 SGHVS, CDR2 FQNEAQ. The CDR3 loop spans 14 amino acids. Deletions cut 5 bases from V and 3 bases from J, with 13 bases between. The CDR3 coding sequence is TGTGCCAGCAGCCGCCGGGAGGGGGACTATGGCTACACCTTC. This codes for CASSRREGDYGYTF.

This chain links TRBV7-2 with TRBJ2-5, with D maybe TRBD2 (5 bases). This CDR3 is 15 amino acids long. Germline V gene lookup returns CDR1 SGHTA and CDR2 FQGNSA. The V end was cut by 0 bases, the J end by 2 bases, with 10 bases between. The CDR3 sequence: CASSLAGVPQETQYF. CDR3 nucleotides: TGTGCCAGCAGCTTAGCGGGAGTCCCACAAGAGACCCAGTACTTC.

The chain is built from TRBV24-1 and TRBJ2-1; 9 positions agree with TRBD1. From germline, CDR1 is KGHDR and CDR2 SFDVKD. Trimming took 4 bases from V and 7 from J; bases not matched to a gene: 13. The CDR3 loop spans 17 amino acids. DNA of the CDR3: TGTGCCACCAGTGACCTGAAAACAGGGGGCTCTAGGAATGAGCAGTTCTTC. This translates into CATSDLKTGGSRNEQFF.

CDR3 in amino acids: CASSLSIYRGLAGAGELFF. As DNA, the CDR3 is TGTGCCAGCAGCTTGTCTATTTATAGGGGACTAGCGGGAGCCGGGGAGCTGTTTTTT. The V call is TRBV5-6, the J call TRBJ2-2; 14 nucleotides align to TRBD2. The CDR3 loop spans 19 amino acids. V lost 1 base, J lost 6 bases, and 11 bases stayed unmatched. CDR1 is SGHDT and CDR2 is YYEEEE in the germline V gene.

The table lists this clonotype with a few counts. This chain links TRBV5-1 with TRBJ2-7; 10 bases fit TRBD2. Germline lookup yields CDR1 SGHRS and CDR2 YFSETQ. V lost 4 bases and J lost 4; bases outside the gene matches: 11. This CDR3 region has 16 residues. The CDR3 spells CASSPIPGTSAYEQYF. For the CDR3, the DNA is TGCGCCAGCAGCCCCATCCCCGGGACTAGCGCTTACGAGCAGTACTTC.

This clonotype was seen more than once but under ten times. The genes are TRBV5-1 and TRBJ2-7; D may be TRBD1 (5 bases). CDR1 is SGHRS and CDR2 is YFSETQ in the germline V gene. The CDR3 length is 12 residues. Between the trimmed V and J ends, which lost 4 bases and 3 bases, there was a span of 8 bases. In DNA, the CDR3 is TGCGCCAGCAGCGCGACAGTCTACGAGCAGTACTTC. Translated: CASSATVYEQYF. The variable domain in full, with the rest retrieved from reference TRBV5-1 and TRBJ2-7, is KAGVTQTPRYLIKTRGQQVTLSCSPISGHRSVSWYQQTPGQGLQFLFEYFSETQRNKGNFPGRFSGRQFSNSRSEMNVSTLELGDSALYLCASSATVYEQYFGPGTRLTVT.

V and J are TRBV18 and TRBJ2-5; TRBD1 matches 7 bases. Trimming at V came to 3 bases and at J to 1 base, leaving 5 bases not matched to a gene. CDR3 length equals 15 residues. CDR1 KGHSH and CDR2 LQKENI come from the germline V gene. The CDR3 loop is CASSPTRGSQETQYF. The DNA for the CDR3 is TGTGCCAGCTCACCTACCAGGGGGAGCCAAGAGACCCAGTACTTC.

This clonotype was detected only a few times. This chain connects TRBV12-3 or TRBV12-4 to TRBJ1-1, with no clear D. The CDR3 runs 16 residues. V gave up 7 bases and J gave up 0 bases, with 18 bases separating them. CDR3 residues: CASNIKGVGLNTEAFF. The CDR3 nucleotides read TGTGCCAGCAACATAAAGGGTGTCGGATTGAACACTGAAGCTTTCTTT.

Worth noting for this clonotype: A junction end diverges from the germline sequence, so it may reflect a read error. The rearrangement links TRBV7-9 to TRBJ1-6; D gene uncertain. The CDR3 is 11 residues long. Germline CDR1 SEHNR, CDR2 FQNEAQ (reference sequence). The CDR3 loop is CASSLEEDGIF. CDR3 bases: TGTGCCAGCAGCTTAGAGGAGGACGGCATATTT.

The table lists this clonotype with many counts. V usage is TRBV7-3 and J usage is TRBJ2-2, with D unresolved. The CDR3 has 14 residues. Germline lookup yields CDR1 SGHTA and CDR2 FQGTGA. Trimming removed 1 base at V and 7 bases at J, with 10 bases between. The CDR3 nucleotides are TGTGCCAGCAGCTTAATTGTTAGCAGCGGGGAGCTGTTTTTT. Its protein product is CASSLIVSSGELFF.

This clonotype was found a few times. This chain joins TRBV7-2 and TRBJ2-7; D is unclear. The germline V gene encodes CDR1 SGHTA and CDR2 FQGNSA. The V end was cut by 5 bases, the J end by 6 bases, with 20 bases between. The CDR3 length is 15 residues. This chain's CDR3 is CASSPLAGIVGEQYF. CDR3 sequence (DNA): TGTGCCAGCAGCCCCTTAGCAGGAATAGTAGGCGAGCAGTACTTC.

This rearrangement joins TRBV20-1 to TRBJ2-5; D is perhaps TRBD1 or TRBD2 (5 bases each). V was cut by 1 base and J by 0 bases, with 9 bases left in between. The CDR3 has 14 amino acids. CDR1 DFQATT and CDR2 SNEGSKA come from the germline V gene (reference sequence). The CDR3 bases are TGCAGTGCTAGAGCCCGGGACGACCAAGAGACCCAGTACTTC. Translating gives CSARARDDQETQYF.

The V and J genes are TRBV4-1 and TRBJ1-4, with TRBD1 identical over 7 bases. This CDR3 spans 18 amino acids. From germline, CDR1 is MGHRA and CDR2 YSYEKL. J was trimmed by 6 bases and V by 0 bases; bases with no gene match: 13. In DNA, the CDR3 is TGCGCCAGCAGCCAAGATCCTGGTGTGAAGGGGGCGGATGAAAAACTGTTTTTT. Its translation is CASSQDPGVKGADEKLFF.

The gene calls are TRBV5-5 and TRBJ2-5; TRBD2 matches at 7 bases. The trim removed 2 bases at V and 5 bases at J, leaving 9 bases unmatched. Germline V gives CDR1 SGHKS, CDR2 YYEKEE (reference sequence). The CDR3 is 15 amino acids. CDR3 sequence reads: CASSLGRRRGETQYF. The CDR3 DNA sequence: TGTGCCAGCAGCTTAGGGAGGCGGCGGGGGGAGACCCAGTACTTC.

The CDR3 spells CASSIEYSQETQYF. CDR3 in DNA: TGCGCCAGCAGCATAGAATACAGCCAAGAGACCCAGTACTTC. The chain uses TRBV5-1 and TRBJ2-5; D call uncertain. This CDR3 has 14 residues. The V gene's germline CDR1 is SGHRS and CDR2 YFSETQ. Trimming took off 4 bases at V and 1 base at J, with 11 bases between the two ends.

In this sample, this clonotype turned up once. The chain uses TRBV7-9 and TRBJ2-5; no clear D. The V end lost 2 bases, the J end lost 2 bases, and 12 bases lay between the germline ends. The CDR3 consists of 15 residues. Germline CDR1 is SEHNR and CDR2 is FQNEAQ (reference sequence). This CDR3 is CASSLTRPTQETQYF. The CDR3 nucleotides are TGTGCCAGCAGCTTAACCCGGCCGACACAAGAGACCCAGTACTTC. The full variable domain, rest sourced from reference TRBV7-9 and TRBJ2-5, is DTGVSQNPRHKITKRGQNVTFRCDPISEHNRLYWYRQTLGQGPEFLTYFQNEAQLEKSRLLSDRFSAERPKGSFSTLEIQRTEQGDSAMYLCASSLTRPTQETQYFGPGTRLLVL.

The J gene is TRBJ2-1, the V gene TRBV24-1; D is perhaps TRBD1 or TRBD2 (5 bases each). Germline V gene data show CDR1 as KGHDR and CDR2 as SFDVKD. The CDR3 has 16 amino acids. Deletions cut 4 bases from V and 3 bases from J, with 15 bases between. CDR3 DNA: TGTGCCACCAGTGAGCTTACCGGGACCAACTACAATGAGCAGTTCTTC. This codes for CATSELTGTNYNEQFF.

Comment on this clonotype: A junction boundary mismatches the germline segment, possibly from a read error. The chain links TRBV6-1 to TRBJ1-1; D remains unclear. The CDR3 is 14 amino acids. Germline V gene data show CDR1 as MNHNS and CDR2 as SASEGT. The CDR3 DNA reads TGTGCTAGCAGACCTTCGGGCGGGTTGGGTGAAGCTTTCTTT. Protein product: CASRPSGGLGEAFF.

This clonotype was counted only a few times. The CDR3 spells CASSPRLAGLDTQYF. Here the CDR3 DNA reads TGTGCCAGCAGCCCCCGACTAGCGGGGCTAGATACGCAGTATTTT. The chain employs TRBV7-9 and TRBJ2-3, with 11 bases fitting TRBD2. V shed 5 bases and J 5 bases; nucleotides not matched to a gene: 6. Germline V gives CDR1 SEHNR, CDR2 FQNEAQ (reference sequence). The CDR3 is made up of 15 amino acids.

A few counts support this clonotype. This chain connects TRBV27 to TRBJ2-5; tentatively, D is TRBD2 (6 bases). Germline lookup yields CDR1 MNHEY and CDR2 SMNVEV (reference sequence). V was clipped by 2 bases and J by 3 bases, with 7 bases between them. This CDR3 is 13 amino acids long. The CDR3 spells CASSLRLEETQYF. CDR3 DNA sequence: TGTGCCAGCAGTTTACGACTAGAAGAGACCCAGTACTTC.

This clonotype was picked up a small number of times. The rearrangement joins TRBV12-3 or TRBV12-4 to TRBJ2-1, with D uncertain. This CDR3 region has 11 residues. V lost 7 bases, J lost 6 bases, and 7 bases lay in between. The CDR3 reads CASKWGNEQFF. The DNA for the CDR3 is TGTGCCAGCAAGTGGGGCAATGAGCAGTTCTTC.

V and J are TRBV20-1 and TRBJ1-5; D gene uncertain. Looked up from germline, CDR1 is DFQATT and CDR2 is SNEGSKA (reference sequence). With 8 bases removed from V and 1 base from J, the gap between germline ends came to 12 bases. The CDR3 sequence is 13 residues long. The CDR3 here is CSRSVGSNQPQHF. CDR3 coding DNA: TGCAGTCGCAGTGTGGGCAGCAATCAGCCCCAGCATTTT.

This clonotype has more than one count but fewer than ten. The CDR3 loop is CASSPTSGRSYEQYF. CDR3 DNA: TGTGCCAGCAGCCCTACTAGCGGGAGATCATACGAGCAGTACTTC. The chain joins TRBV3-1 to TRBJ2-7, with 11 bases lining up with TRBD2. The J segment lost 4 bases and the V segment lost 4 bases, leaving 6 bases of the junction unmatched. The CDR3 has 15 residues. Germline assignment: CDR1 LGHDT and CDR2 YNNKEL (reference sequence).

The chain employs TRBV5-5 and TRBJ1-3; 8 positions agree with TRBD1. Germline CDR1 reads SGHKS; CDR2 reads YYEKEE (reference sequence). The CDR3 covers 15 residues. V shed 0 bases and J 4 bases; nucleotides not matched to a gene: 3. The CDR3, as DNA: TGTGCCAGCAGCTTGGCCAGGGGGCCGGGAAACACCATATATTTT. Its translation is CASSLARGPGNTIYF.

The chain couples TRBV20-1 to TRBJ2-5, with 11 bases identical to TRBD2. The CDR3 has 15 residues. The V gene's germline CDR1 is DFQATT and CDR2 SNEGSKA (reference sequence). J gave up 4 bases and V 3 bases, and 7 bases lay outside the gene matches. The CDR3 is CSASPTSGRPETQYF. As DNA, the CDR3 is TGCAGTGCTAGCCCTACTAGCGGGAGACCAGAGACCCAGTACTTC.

The V gene is TRBV10-3, the J gene TRBJ2-7; the match to TRBD2 covers 10 bases. CDR1 and CDR2 (germline): ENHRY, SYGVKD. This CDR3 has 14 amino acids. Trimming cost V 3 bases and J 6 bases; bases outside gene matches: 5. CDR3 DNA sequence: TGTGCCATCAGTGATCTAGCGGGAGACTTCGAGCAGTACTTC. Encoded protein: CAISDLAGDFEQYF.